Listed here are 15 T cell receptor beta chains from one sample, sequenced in a study of tumor-infiltrating lymphocytes in primary liver carcinoma. The input was approximately 500 ng total RNA; TCR beta cDNA was made from it with a constant-region primer. Slightly modified ARM-PCR, run as three nested multiplex PCR rounds, produced the TCR beta libraries. TRBV1-TRBV30 forward primers and a C-beta reverse primer were used in the first two PCR rounds, which each ran for about 10 cycles. TCRdb itself ran the multiplex PCR reads through MiXCR, one entry per CDR3 protein. Here the sample spans just over 20,000 distinct CDR3 sequences, around 79% being singletons. Between 20 and 30 mg of unsorted bulk tissue served as the source from which RNA and DNA were co-extracted. Sequenced: liver tumor tissue from sampling region 4. The subset denotes: tumor region T4, right-lateral pole. These receptors originate from a woman aged 30 to 39 with primary liver carcinoma and hepatitis B virus infection.

Turning to this clonotype: Without the conserved terminal phenylalanine or tryptophan, this CDR3 likely stems from a read error. The CDR3 is CASSFRGQGNHEQYP. CDR3 DNA: TGTGCCAGCAGTTTTCGGGGGCAGGGTAATCACGAGCAGTACCCC. This chain uses TRBV12-3 or TRBV12-4 with TRBJ2-7; D assignment may be TRBD1 or TRBD2 (6 bases each). The V gene lost 3 bases and the J gene lost 5 bases, with 17 bases spanning the gap. This CDR3 has 15 amino acids.

CDR3 DNA sequence: TGTGCCAGCAGTTTAGGTTTCTCCCACTACTATGGCTACACCTTC. Protein: CASSLGFSHYYGYTF. V and J are TRBV12-3 or TRBV12-4 and TRBJ1-2; the D is unclear. This CDR3 is 15 amino acids long. Trimming stripped 1 base from V and 3 bases from J, with 12 bases between.

The chain recombines TRBV7-9 with TRBJ2-1, with 7 nucleotides matching TRBD2. The CDR3 length is 14 residues. The germline V gene has CDR1 SEHNR and CDR2 FQNEAQ (reference sequence). V gave up 4 bases and J gave up 13 bases; unmatched junction bases: 13. CDR3 in DNA: TGTGCCAGCAGCTCCGGGACTAACGGGAGGTACCAGTTCTTC. This gives the protein CASSSGTNGRYQFF. The whole variable domain, filled in from reference TRBV7-9 and TRBJ2-1, reads DTGVSQNPRHKITKRGQNVTFRCDPISEHNRLYWYRQTLGQGPEFLTYFQNEAQLEKSRLLSDRFSAERPKGSFSTLEIQRTEQGDSAMYLCASSSGTNGRYQFFGPGTRLTVL.

This clonotype was picked up one time. The junction shows a germline mismatch at one end, possibly a read error. V is TRBV4-2 and J is TRBJ1-1; TRBD1 might be the D (5 bases). Looked up from germline, CDR1 is LGHNA and CDR2 is YNFKEQ. This CDR3 is 16 amino acids long. CDR3 residues: CAGSPVEGRGNTEVFF. CDR3 DNA sequence: TGTGCCGGCAGTCCCGTCGAGGGGAGAGGGAACACTGAAGTTTTCTTT.

Remarks on this clonotype: One end of the junction does not line up with germline, which may come from a read error. The rearrangement uses TRBV4-1 and TRBJ2-1, with 11 bases fitting TRBD1. Germline V CDR1 and CDR2: MGHRA, YSYEKL. The CDR3 contains 16 residues. DNA of the CDR3: TGTGCCGGCGGCCAAGATCCGGGACAGGGGGAGAATGAGCAGTTCTTC. It encodes CAGGQDPGQGENEQFF.

As regards this clonotype: Its ends do not fully match the called genes, so a read error is possible. This chain joins TRBV11-2 and TRBJ1-1, with 12 bases fitting TRBD1. Germline assignment: CDR1 SGHAT and CDR2 FQNNGV. The CDR3 has 20 amino acids. In nucleotides, the CDR3 is TGTACCAGCTGTGCTCGGGACAGGGGGCGCGAGAGGTGGAGTAACACTGAAGCTTTCTTT. Protein: CTSCARDRGRERWSNTEAFF.

Notes on this clonotype: Compared with germline, one end of the junction differs, possibly owing to a read error. V usage is TRBV28 and J usage is TRBJ2-7; TRBD1 agrees at 11 bases. In germline, CDR1 is MDHEN, CDR2 SYDVKM. The CDR3 has 14 residues. The CDR3 sequence is CATSSTGTGGEQYF. The CDR3 coding sequence is TGTGCCACCAGTTCAACAGGGACAGGGGGCGAGCAGTACTTC.

At least ten counts were recorded for this clonotype. The V and J genes are TRBV20-1 and TRBJ2-7, with TRBD1 matching 7 bases. Germline lookup yields CDR1 DFQATT and CDR2 SNEGSKA (reference sequence). This CDR3 has 16 amino acids. J gave up 6 bases and V 1 base, and 15 bases lay outside the gene matches. This CDR3 reads CSARVIRDSPSVEQYF. DNA for the CDR3: TGCAGTGCTAGAGTGATCCGGGACAGCCCCTCCGTCGAGCAGTACTTC.

This clonotype was observed a few times. A read error may be the cause here, since a much bigger clone is one base away. The chain uses TRBV12-3 or TRBV12-4 and TRBJ1-5, with D hard to call. Trimming shortened V by 6 bases and J by 5 bases, and 14 bases separated the two germline ends. CDR3 length: 14 residues. The CDR3 DNA reads TGTGCCAGCAGCCCCTTCCCGATTGATCAGCCCCAGCATTTT. It is translated as CASSPFPIDQPQHF.

With regard to this clonotype: Without the conserved terminal phenylalanine or tryptophan, this CDR3 likely stems from a read error. The chain combines TRBV7-8 with TRBJ2-7; D is unclear. The length of the CDR3 is 18 residues. Germline assignment: CDR1 SGHVS and CDR2 FQNEAQ. CDR3 sequence reads: CASSSGRGRTMCSSEQYL. DNA of the CDR3: TGTGCCAGCAGCTCGGGTCGCGGTCGTACTATGTGCTCCTCCGAGCAGTACCTC.

This clonotype was counted a few times. Germline and junction disagree at one end, which may indicate a read error. The rearrangement links TRBV4-3 to TRBJ1-2; tentatively, D is TRBD1 (5 bases). The CDR3 runs 15 residues. Per germline, CDR1 LGHNA and CDR2 YSLEER. The CDR3 protein is CASSQDWGRVNAYDF. In DNA form, the CDR3 reads TGCGCCAGCAGCCAAGATTGGGGCAGGGTGAATGCCTACGACTTC.

As regards this clonotype: A read error may produce the germline difference seen at one junction end. The chain has TRBV11-2 and TRBJ1-4, with D maybe TRBD1 (6 bases). The germline gives CDR1 SGHAT, CDR2 FQNNGV. This CDR3 is built from 12 residues. The CDR3 is CASSPRGGKQFF. The CDR3 region has the DNA TGTGCCAGCAGCCCCAGAGGGGGAAAACAGTTTTTT.

The J gene is TRBJ2-1, the V gene TRBV13; 7 positions match TRBD2. V shed 10 bases and J 6 bases; nucleotides not matched to a gene: 9. The germline CDR1 and CDR2 sequences are PRHDT and FYEKMQ (reference sequence). The CDR3 loop spans 13 amino acids. Here the CDR3 DNA reads TGTGCCACCAGGGAGGGGTACGGCAATGAGCAGTTCTTC. It translates to CATREGYGNEQFF.

About this clonotype itself: Because the CDR3 is missing its conserved closing phenylalanine or tryptophan, this is likely a read error. The chain links TRBV4-1 to TRBJ2-1; TRBD1 matches at 7 bases. The CDR3 contains 16 residues. Germline CDR1 and CDR2: MGHRA and YSYEKL. With 0 bases clipped from V and 7 bases from J, the junction kept 9 bases outside the gene matches. The CDR3 bases are TGCGCCAGCAGCCAAGATCCGAGACAGGGTGAGAATGAGCAGTTCATC. It specifies CASSQDPRQGENEQFI.

The CDR3, as DNA: TGCGTCGGCAGCCAAGCTGTGACGGGGGGTCACATTAGCTGCGAGCAGTACTTC. Amino acid sequence: CVGSQAVTGGHISCEQYF. The genes are TRBV4-3 and TRBJ2-7; 7 bases agree with TRBD2. The germline gives CDR1 LGHNA, CDR2 YSLEER. The CDR3 contains 18 residues.